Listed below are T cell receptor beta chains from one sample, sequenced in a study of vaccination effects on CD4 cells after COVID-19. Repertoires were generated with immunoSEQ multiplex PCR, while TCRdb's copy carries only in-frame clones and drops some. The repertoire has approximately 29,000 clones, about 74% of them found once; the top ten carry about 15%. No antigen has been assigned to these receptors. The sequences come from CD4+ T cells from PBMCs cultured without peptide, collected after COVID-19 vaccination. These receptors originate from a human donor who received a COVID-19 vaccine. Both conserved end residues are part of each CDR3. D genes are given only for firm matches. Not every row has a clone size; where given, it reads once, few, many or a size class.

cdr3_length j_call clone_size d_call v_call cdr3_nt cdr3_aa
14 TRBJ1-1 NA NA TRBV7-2 TGTGCCAGCAGCTTACCACGAGCGAACACTGAAGCTTTCTTT CASSLPRANTEAFF
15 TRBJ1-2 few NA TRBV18 TGTGCCAGCTCACCATCGAGGGATTTCACCTATGGCTACACCTTC CASSPSRDFTYGYTF
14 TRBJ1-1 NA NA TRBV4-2 TGTGCCAGCAGCCACCAGGGGTCCGACACTGAAGCTTTCTTT CASSHQGSDTEAFF
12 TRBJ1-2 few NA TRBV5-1 TGCGCCAGCAGCTTGAGCGAGGACGGCTACACCTTC CASSLSEDGYTF
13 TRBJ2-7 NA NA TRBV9 TGTGCCAGCAGCGGGGCAGGGAGCTACGAGCAGTACTTC CASSGAGSYEQYF
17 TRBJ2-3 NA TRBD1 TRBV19 TGTGCCAGTAAAACGGGGATGACAGGGGCGGACACAGATACGCAGTATTTT CASKTGMTGADTDTQYF
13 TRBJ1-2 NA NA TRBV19 TGTGCCAGTAGTATTTCGTACAGGCCTGGCTACACCTTC CASSISYRPGYTF
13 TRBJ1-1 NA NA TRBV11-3 TGTGCCAGCAGCTCTGAGTGGGGCACTGAAGCTTTCTTT CASSSEWGTEAFF
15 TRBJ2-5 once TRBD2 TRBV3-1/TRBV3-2 TGTGCCAGCAGCCCCCAAGCGGGGGGAGCAGAGACCCAGTACTTC CASSPQAGGAETQYF
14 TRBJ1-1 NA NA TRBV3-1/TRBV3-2 TGTGCCAGCAGCCAAGCGGGAGGGGCGTCCGAAGCTTTCTTT CASSQAGGASEAFF
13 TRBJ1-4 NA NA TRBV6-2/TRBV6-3 TGTGCCAGCAGTCGCGGACCGCACGGAAAACTGTTTTTT CASSRGPHGKLFF
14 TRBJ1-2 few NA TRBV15 TGTGCCACCAGCAGGGGCGGGGGTAACTATGGCTACACCTTC CATSRGGGNYGYTF
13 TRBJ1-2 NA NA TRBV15 TGTGCCACCAGCAGAGCCGGCGGAGGGGGCTACACCTTC CATSRAGGGGYTF
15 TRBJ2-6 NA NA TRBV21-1 TGTGCCAGCAGCAATATGAACTCTGGGGCCAACGTCCTGACTTTC CASSNMNSGANVLTF
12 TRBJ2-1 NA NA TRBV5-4 TGTGCCAGCAGCCTGGATTACAATGAGCAGTTCTTC CASSLDYNEQFF
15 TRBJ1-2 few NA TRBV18 TGTGCCAGCTCACCAAGCGTACTCGAGGGGTATGGCTACACCTTC CASSPSVLEGYGYTF
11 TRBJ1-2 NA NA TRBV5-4 TGTGCCAGCAGCTTGGGCTGGGGCTACACCTTC CASSLGWGYTF
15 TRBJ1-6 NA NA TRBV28 TGTGCCAGCATGACGGGGGGGACCTATAATTCACCCCTCCACTTT CASMTGGTYNSPLHF
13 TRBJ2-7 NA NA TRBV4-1 TGCGCCAGCAGCCAAGCCTGGGAGCACGAGCAGTACTTC CASSQAWEHEQYF
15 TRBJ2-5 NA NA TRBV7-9 TGTGCCAGCAGCCAGGGACTCGCGTATTTGGAGACCCAGTACTTC CASSQGLAYLETQYF
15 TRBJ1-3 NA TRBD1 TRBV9 TGTGCCAGCAGCGTAGGCAGGGGGAGAGAAGACACCATATATTTT CASSVGRGREDTIYF
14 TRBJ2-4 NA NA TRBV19 TGTGCCAGTAGTGCCGGTCCAGCCAAAAACATTCAGTACTTC CASSAGPAKNIQYF
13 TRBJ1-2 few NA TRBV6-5 TGTGCCAGCAATGCGGCAGGGGTCTATGGCTACACCTTC CASNAAGVYGYTF
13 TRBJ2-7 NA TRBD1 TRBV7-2 TGTGCCAGCAGCTTGGACAGGGGAAACGAGCAGTACTTC CASSLDRGNEQYF
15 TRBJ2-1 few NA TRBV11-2 TGTGCCAGCAGCTTAGACGGAGGGGTGGGCAATGAGCAGTTCTTC CASSLDGGVGNEQFF
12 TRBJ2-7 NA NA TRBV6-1 TGTGCCAGCAGTGAATCGAAGGACGAGCAGTACTTC CASSESKDEQYF
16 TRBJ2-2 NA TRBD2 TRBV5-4 TGTGCCAGCAGCTCCCCCTCGAGCGGGACCACCGGGGAGCTGTTTTTT CASSSPSSGTTGELFF
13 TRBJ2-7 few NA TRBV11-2 TGTGCCAGCAGCTTAGATTGGTTATTCGAGCAGTACTTC CASSLDWLFEQYF
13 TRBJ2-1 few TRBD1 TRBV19 TGTGCCAGTAGTCCTGGACAGGCCGCACACGAAATCTTC CASSPGQAAHEIF
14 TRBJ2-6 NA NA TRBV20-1 TGCAGTGCTAGTCAACTATCTGGGGCCAACGTCCTGACTTTC CSASQLSGANVLTF
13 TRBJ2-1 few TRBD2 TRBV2 TGTGCCAGCAGTGAAGCGCGACTAGCGGAGAAGTTCTTC CASSEARLAEKFF
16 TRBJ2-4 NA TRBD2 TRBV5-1 TGCGCCAGCAGTCTTAGCGGGGGGGCGACGGAAAACATTCAGTACTTC CASSLSGGATENIQYF
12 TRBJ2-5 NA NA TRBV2 TGTGCCAGCAGTGAGGGCCAAGAGACCCAGTACTTC CASSEGQETQYF
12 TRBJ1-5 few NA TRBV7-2 TGTGCCAGCAGCTTCCCTCCCCAGCCCCAGCATTTT CASSFPPQPQHF
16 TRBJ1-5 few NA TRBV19 TGTGCCAGTAGTAGCCCGAGGGGAGGGGGGAATCAGCCCCAGCATTTT CASSSPRGGGNQPQHF